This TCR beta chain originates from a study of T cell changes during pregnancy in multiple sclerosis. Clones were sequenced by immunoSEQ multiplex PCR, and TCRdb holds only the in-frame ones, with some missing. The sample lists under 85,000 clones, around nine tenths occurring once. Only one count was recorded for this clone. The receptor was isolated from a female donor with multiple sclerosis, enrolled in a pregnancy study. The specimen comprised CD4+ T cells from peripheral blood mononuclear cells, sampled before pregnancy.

The CDR3 sequence is CASSRTSGAYEQYF. CDR3 nucleotides: TGCGCCAGCAGTAGGACTAGCGGGGCTTACGAGCAGTACTTC. The chain is built from TRBV5-1 and TRBJ2-7; 12 nucleotides align to TRBD2. Germline values: CDR1 SGHRS, CDR2 YFSETQ. The length of the CDR3 is 14 residues. V was pared by 5 bases and J by 4 bases, with 4 bases of the junction left unmatched.